This T cell receptor (beta chain) was obtained from a study of blood T cell repertoires in COVID-19. Authors' analysis steps: Amplification from reference gene primers served as the basis for estimated nucleated cell counts. Libraries were prepared by immunoSEQ multiplex PCR; TCRdb keeps only in-frame clonotypes and omits some of them. V, J and clone size derive from that table, while D and trimming were established from the DNA sequence. The data contain roughly 150,000 clones, 88% of them singletons. The CDR3 runs to 14 residues. With 2 bases removed from V and 0 bases from J, the gap between germline ends came to 5 bases. CDR1 is LNHDA and CDR2 is SQIVND in the germline V gene (reference sequence).

The chain recombines TRBV19 with TRBJ1-3; D remains ambiguous. This clonotype was obtained from a woman in her sixties or seventies with acute or convalescent COVID-19. Sequenced input: peripheral blood. Here the CDR3 DNA reads TGTGCCAGTAGTATAAGAGCCTCTGGAAACACCATATATTTT. It translates to CASSIRASGNTIYF.